These 20 T cell receptor beta chains came from one sample sequenced in a study of beta chain features in type 1 diabetes. Reverse transcription of all isolated RNA meant that expressed TCRB transcripts were sequenced. Sequencing was performed with immunoSEQ multiplex PCR; in TCRdb, only in-frame clones are kept and a portion is missing. This table has nearly 250,000 clones, 55% to 70% appearing once. The material sequenced was naive CD4+ T cells from blood. These receptors were obtained from a man aged 25-45 years in good health.

The J gene is TRBJ2-3, the V gene TRBV30; 7 bases are shared with TRBD2. Trimming took 7 bases from V and 0 from J; bases not matched to a gene: 7. The CDR3 sequence is 14 residues long. Germline assignment: CDR1 GTSNPN and CDR2 SVGIG (reference sequence). CDR3 nucleotides: TGTGCCTTGACTAGCTACTCTAGCACAGATACGCAGTATTTT. Encoded protein: CALTSYSSTDTQYF.

The rearrangement links TRBV28 to TRBJ2-4; D gene ambiguous. There are 12 residues in the CDR3. Trimming removed 7 bases at V and 10 bases at J, with 14 bases between. Germline CDR1 is MDHEN and CDR2 is SYDVKM. The CDR3 protein is CASTVGGQIQYF. CDR3 in DNA: TGTGCCAGCACCGTAGGTGGGCAGATTCAGTACTTC.

V is TRBV7-8 and J is TRBJ2-5; no clear D gene. V lost 6 bases to trimming and J lost 4 bases, with 18 bases between them. Germline V lookup: CDR1 SGHVS, CDR2 FQNEAQ. This CDR3 spans 15 amino acids. The CDR3 is CASSSGPRVAETQYF. The CDR3 DNA reads as TGTGCCAGCAGTTCTGGACCTCGAGTGGCAGAGACCCAGTACTTC.

J is TRBJ1-6 and V is TRBV7-9; the D gene is possibly TRBD1 (5 bases). Trimming took off 5 bases at V and 6 bases at J, with 17 bases between the two ends. From germline, CDR1 is SEHNR and CDR2 FQNEAQ (reference sequence). The CDR3 covers 16 residues. The CDR3 nucleotides are TGTGCCAGCAGCACAGGACAAACCCTGTTTAATTCACCCCTCCACTTT. Translating it yields CASSTGQTLFNSPLHF.

This sequence joins TRBV5-4 and TRBJ2-7; possible D gene TRBD1, 6 bases. The CDR3 spans 13 residues. V lost 4 bases and J 3 bases, leaving 11 bases between the germline ends. Germline CDR1 reads SGHNT; CDR2 reads YYREEE (reference sequence). As DNA, the CDR3 is TGTGCCAGCAGCCCAGGACAGAGCTACGAGCAGTACTTC. Its translation: CASSPGQSYEQYF.

Here the CDR3 DNA reads TGTGCCAGCAGTGAGGACAGTGTCTATGGCTACACCTTC. Amino acids: CASSEDSVYGYTF. J is TRBJ1-2 and V is TRBV2; tentatively, D is TRBD1 (6 bases). The CDR3 has 13 amino acids. Trimming cost V 3 bases and J 4 bases, with 9 bases left between them. Germline lookup yields CDR1 SNHLY and CDR2 FYNNEI.

This clone was observed a few times. The V gene is TRBV28, the J gene TRBJ2-5, with 8 nucleotides matching TRBD2. This CDR3 has 15 amino acids. J was trimmed by 7 bases and V by 2 bases; bases with no gene match: 9. Germline loops: CDR1 MDHEN, CDR2 SYDVKM. DNA for the CDR3: TGTGCCAGCAGTTTAGAAAGAGCGGGAGCAGGGACCCAGTACTTC. Translating gives CASSLERAGAGTQYF.

This clone was observed a single time. The V and J genes are TRBV14 and TRBJ2-2; D is uncertain. The CDR3 has 15 residues. Germline assignment: CDR1 SGHDN and CDR2 FVKESK. The ends were cut back, 1 base at V and 6 bases at J, with 12 bases in the middle. DNA of the CDR3: TGTGCCAGCAGCCAAGTAATGGGTTTGGCCGGGGAGCTGTTTTTT. Residues: CASSQVMGLAGELFF.

This chain uses TRBV4-2 with TRBJ1-4, with D uncertain. V was pared by 5 bases and J by 0 bases, with 7 bases between. Germline V CDR1 and CDR2: LGHNA, YNFKEQ. CDR3 size: 14 residues. The CDR3 DNA follows: TGTGCCAGCAGCGTACTCGCAACTAATGAAAAACTGTTTTTT. Translation gives CASSVLATNEKLFF.

This sequence joins TRBV7-2 and TRBJ2-3; no clear D gene. Trimming stripped 1 base from V and 7 bases from J, with 3 bases between. This CDR3 contains 11 residues. Germline CDR1 and CDR2: SGHTA and FQGNSA. CDR3 region: CASSLEHTQYF. The DNA for the CDR3 is TGTGCCAGCAGCTTAGAGCATACGCAGTATTTT.

The chain employs TRBV30 and TRBJ1-3; 8 positions agree with TRBD1. Looked up from germline, CDR1 is GTSNPN and CDR2 is SVGIG (reference sequence). V was pared by 2 bases and J by 4 bases, with 1 base of the junction left unmatched. The length of the CDR3 is 13 residues. The DNA of the CDR3 is TGTGCCTGGAGTCGGGACAGGGGAAACACCATATATTTT. Amino acid sequence: CAWSRDRGNTIYF.

This sequence joins TRBV30 and TRBJ1-1; D not certain. The V end was cut by 4 bases, the J end by 1 base, with 13 bases between. Germline CDR1 GTSNPN, CDR2 SVGIG (reference sequence). This CDR3 has 14 residues. DNA for the CDR3: TGTGCCTGGAACAGTCAATCGGGGAACACTGAAGCTTTCTTT. It encodes CAWNSQSGNTEAFF.

The gene calls are TRBV2 and TRBJ1-2; D is perhaps TRBD1 (5 bases). Germline CDR1 reads SNHLY; CDR2 reads FYNNEI. V gave up 6 bases and J gave up 2 bases, with 16 bases separating them. The CDR3 runs 15 residues. CDR3 nucleotide sequence: TGTGCCAGCAGCCCCCCCGGCAGGGTGAACTATGGCTACACCTTC. Translated, it gives CASSPPGRVNYGYTF.

The chain recombines TRBV14 with TRBJ2-2; D remains unclear. CDR3 length: 13 amino acids. Trimming shortened V by 4 bases and J by 7 bases, and 10 bases separated the two germline ends. Germline values: CDR1 SGHDN, CDR2 FVKESK. This chain's CDR3 is CASSRSRSGELFF. CDR3 nucleotides: TGTGCCAGCAGCCGGTCGAGGAGCGGGGAGCTGTTTTTT.

This clone has a handful of counts. The V call is TRBV6-1, the J call TRBJ2-1; 9 bases are shared with TRBD1. J lost 0 bases, V lost 5 bases, and 2 bases had no gene match. The germline V gene encodes CDR1 MNHNS and CDR2 SASEGT. The CDR3 contains 15 residues. The CDR3 DNA reads as TGTGCCAGCAGTCAGGACAGGGGCTCCTACAATGAGCAGTTCTTC. Translating it yields CASSQDRGSYNEQFF.

The rearrangement uses TRBV29-1 and TRBJ2-7; 8 positions match TRBD2. Germline CDR1 SQVTM, CDR2 ANQGSEA. V was pared by 6 bases and J by 4 bases, with 8 bases of the junction left unmatched. The CDR3 consists of 13 residues. CDR3 in amino acids: CSVSTSDWYEQYF. CDR3 bases: TGCAGCGTATCGACTAGCGATTGGTACGAGCAGTACTTC.

This clone was observed a single time. This rearrangement joins TRBV7-2 to TRBJ2-1, with D tentatively TRBD1 or TRBD2 (6 bases each). Trimming took off 3 bases at V and 7 bases at J, with 13 bases between the two ends. Germline V gene sequence: CDR1 SGHTA, CDR2 FQGNSA. The CDR3 contains 14 residues. The CDR3 DNA reads TGTGCCAGCAGCTTCTGGTCGGGGGCAAATGAGCAGTTCTTC. Protein sequence: CASSFWSGANEQFF.

The V gene is TRBV28, the J gene TRBJ1-5; D remains unclear. Trimming cost V 11 bases and J 1 base, with 6 bases left between them. The CDR3 has 11 residues. Germline loops: CDR1 MDHEN, CDR2 SYDVKM. CDR3 protein: CAVGSNQPQHF. The CDR3, as DNA: TGTGCCGTGGGGAGCAATCAGCCCCAGCATTTT.

This clone has just a few counts. This chain links TRBV30 with TRBJ2-7; 8 nucleotides line up with TRBD2. V was pared by 2 bases and J by 0 bases, with 6 bases of the junction left unmatched. Germline-derived CDR1 and CDR2 are GTSNPN and SVGIG (reference sequence). The CDR3 loop spans 15 amino acids. Here the CDR3 reads CAWSLERGSSYEQYF. CDR3 coding DNA: TGTGCCTGGAGTCTAGAGCGGGGGAGCTCCTACGAGCAGTACTTC.

The rearrangement joins TRBV5-1 to TRBJ2-3, with D uncertain. This CDR3 region has 14 residues. V lost 0 bases, J lost 2 bases, and 7 bases lay in between. From germline, CDR1 is SGHRS and CDR2 YFSETQ. The CDR3 loop is CASSLDRPTDTQYF. CDR3 DNA sequence: TGCGCCAGCAGCTTGGACAGACCCACAGATACGCAGTATTTT.